The rows below give T cell receptor beta chains drawn from one sample of a study of blood T cell repertoires in COVID-19. Some clones are missing from TCRdb's copy, which holds only in-frame ones; the method was immunoSEQ multiplex PCR. The sample holds roughly 500,000 clones, approximately 90% seen once. The sequenced sample was PBMCs or T cells enriched from blood (not recorded which). Receptor source: a woman in her forties who had recovered from COVID-19. Both conserved end residues are part of each CDR3. A D gene is named only where the DNA matches it firmly. Part of the rows lack a size; the others show once, few, many or a class for expanded clones.

TRBJ1-2 TRBD1 . TRBV27 CASREQGVYYGYTF TGTGCCAGCAGGGAACAGGGGGTTTACTATGGCTACACCTTC
TRBJ2-1 . . TRBV5-5 CASSWSSNEQFF TGTGCCAGCAGCTGGAGCAGCAATGAGCAGTTCTTC
TRBJ2-7 . . TRBV29-1 CSVESGGYSEQYF TGCAGCGTTGAATCGGGGGGCTATTCCGAGCAGTACTTC
TRBJ1-2 . . TRBV27 CASSLAGRYGYTF TGTGCCAGCAGTTTAGCAGGGCGCTATGGCTACACCTTC
TRBJ2-1 TRBD2 . TRBV5-1 CASSPWGGDSYNEQFF TGCGCCAGCAGCCCCTGGGGGGGAGACTCCTACAATGAGCAGTTCTTC
TRBJ2-7 . . TRBV5-5 CASSLAGDSTYEQYF TGTGCCAGCAGCTTGGCCGGTGACAGCACCTACGAGCAGTACTTC
TRBJ1-6 . . TRBV18 CASSPTGGPGVSDNSPLHF TGTGCCAGCTCACCTACCGGGGGTCCAGGAGTATCCGATAATTCACCCCTCCACTTT
TRBJ2-5 TRBD2 . TRBV10-2 CASSKAGTTQETQYF TGCGCCAGCAGTAAAGCCGGGACTACCCAAGAGACCCAGTACTTC
TRBJ2-3 TRBD2 . TRBV6-5 CASGGTSGIFYTQYF TGTGCCAGCGGGGGGACTAGCGGGATCTTCTATACGCAGTATTTT
TRBJ2-7 . . TRBV5-1 CASSLKGGKNYEQYF TGCGCCAGCAGCTTGAAGGGGGGGAAAAATTACGAGCAGTACTTC
TRBJ2-6 TRBD1 once TRBV7-7 CASTPGQGNSGANVLTF TGTGCTAGCACTCCGGGACAGGGAAACTCTGGGGCCAACGTCCTGACTTTC
TRBJ2-3 TRBD1 . TRBV7-2 CASSFGTGAADTQYF TGTGCCAGCAGCTTCGGGACAGGGGCAGCAGATACGCAGTATTTT
TRBJ1-5 TRBD1 . TRBV6-2/TRBV6-3 CASSVDRGRNNQPQHF TGTGCCAGCAGCGTTGACAGGGGGCGAAACAATCAGCCCCAGCATTTT
TRBJ1-1 . . TRBV6-4 CASSPGVNTEAFF TGTGCCAGCAGTCCAGGGGTGAACACTGAAGCTTTCTTT
TRBJ2-5 . . TRBV2 CASRELQETQYF TGTGCCAGCAGGGAGCTCCAAGAGACCCAGTACTTC
TRBJ1-1 . . TRBV7-2 CASSLLAGDVTEAFF TGTGCCAGCAGCTTATTAGCAGGGGATGTCACTGAAGCTTTCTTT
TRBJ2-1 TRBD1 . TRBV3-1/TRBV3-2 CASSQVGGQGYNEQFF TGTGCCAGCAGCCAAGTTGGGGGACAGGGGTACAATGAGCAGTTCTTC
TRBJ1-6 . once TRBV27 CASSPGTRANSPLHF TGTGCCAGCAGTCCGGGGACTAGAGCTAATTCACCCCTCCACTTT
TRBJ2-7 TRBD1 . TRBV7-2 CASSRRQGYEQYF TGTGCCAGCAGCCGACGACAGGGGTACGAGCAGTACTTC
TRBJ2-1 TRBD2 . TRBV27 CASSLSIAGAYNEQFF TGTGCCAGCAGTTTATCGATAGCGGGAGCATACAATGAGCAGTTCTTC
TRBJ1-2 . . TRBV6-5 CASSRGRNYGYTF TGTGCCAGCAGCAGGGGACGGAACTATGGCTACACCTTC
TRBJ2-7 TRBD1 . TRBV5-1 CASSLQTGAYEQYF TGCGCCAGCAGCTTGCAAACAGGGGCCTACGAGCAGTACTTC
TRBJ2-4 . . TRBV6-1 CASSDTGLRGQYF TGTGCCAGCAGTGACACAGGGCTTAGGGGTCAGTACTTC
TRBJ1-2 . once TRBV7-2 CASSLYTNYGYTF TGTGCCAGCAGCTTGTATACTAACTATGGCTACACCTTC
TRBJ2-2 TRBD2 . TRBV2 CASSALAGNTGELFF TGTGCCAGCAGTGCACTAGCGGGGAACACCGGGGAGCTGTTTTTT
TRBJ1-6 TRBD1 . TRBV12-3/TRBV12-4 CASSFFLGQILHF TGTGCCAGCAGTTTCTTCCTGGGACAGATCCTCCACTTT
TRBJ2-7 TRBD1 . TRBV10-3 CAISEPRDSYEQYF TGTGCCATCAGTGAGCCACGGGACAGCTACGAGCAGTACTTC
TRBJ2-3 TRBD2 . TRBV18 CASSITNGRVEDTQYF TGTGCCAGCTCGATCACCAATGGGAGGGTGGAGGATACGCAGTATTTT
TRBJ1-2 TRBD1 . TRBV19 CASSIYWDRTSYGYTF TGTGCCAGTAGTATTTATTGGGACAGGACGAGCTATGGCTACACCTTC
TRBJ1-3 . . TRBV4-3 CASSQDSPGAGNTIYF TGCGCCAGCAGCCAAGATTCCCCGGGAGCTGGAAACACCATATATTTT
TRBJ2-7 TRBD2 . TRBV19 CASSIIGLAEGNEQYF TGTGCCAGTAGTATAATAGGTCTAGCGGAGGGCAACGAGCAGTACTTC
TRBJ1-2 . . TRBV19 CASSLDKYGYTF TGTGCCAGTAGTTTGGACAAGTATGGCTACACCTTC
TRBJ2-1 TRBD2 . TRBV13 CASSLMGGFDEQFF TGTGCCAGCAGCTTAATGGGGGGGTTCGATGAGCAGTTCTTC
TRBJ1-1 . . TRBV3-1/TRBV3-2 CASSLGSSTEAFF TGTGCCAGCAGCCTTGGGAGTTCCACTGAAGCTTTCTTT
TRBJ1-4 . . TRBV5-1 CASSADPNEKLFF TGCGCCAGCAGCGCGGATCCTAATGAAAAACTGTTTTTT
TRBJ1-2 TRBD1 once TRBV7-9 CASSPWDREEYGYTF TGTGCCAGCAGCCCCTGGGACAGGGAGGAATATGGCTACACCTTC
TRBJ2-2 . once TRBV7-6 CASSLKQDGTGELFF TGTGCCAGCAGCTTAAAACAGGACGGGACCGGGGAGCTGTTTTTT
TRBJ1-1 . once TRBV6-2/TRBV6-3 CASSEMNTEAFF TGTGCCAGCAGTGAGATGAACACTGAAGCTTTCTTT
TRBJ2-6 . few TRBV6-6 CASSYSASGANVLTF TGTGCCAGCAGTTACTCGGCCTCCGGGGCCAACGTCCTGACTTTC
TRBJ1-6 . . TRBV7-2 CASSQVQRGNSPLHF TGTGCCAGCAGCCAAGTCCAGAGGGGGAATTCACCCCTCCACTTT